A single sample is the source of the 10 T cell receptor beta chains below, sequenced in a study of post-analysis software for immune sequencing data. Researchers reported that TCR beta cDNA libraries carried unique molecular identifiers. TCRdb fed the PCR reads into MiXCR, producing one record per CDR3 protein. The sample has roughly 800,000 distinct CDR3 sequences; 25% to 30% are singletons. Study-level results: In patients, five TRBV segments were more frequent than in controls, with TRBV5-6, TRBV5-1 and TRBV20-1 among them.

Their cognate antigens are unknown. The sequencing sample was made of blood. The receptors were sampled from a girl aged 10-17 years with multiple sclerosis.

V and J are TRBV7-9 and TRBJ1-5, with no clear D. Per germline, CDR1 SEHNR and CDR2 FQNEAQ (reference sequence). Trimming cost V 4 bases and J 1 base, with 8 bases left between them. This CDR3 contains 14 residues. The CDR3 DNA follows: TGTGCCAGCAGCTCCGAAGGGAGCAATCAGCCCCAGCATTTT. This translates into CASSSEGSNQPQHF.

This clonotype was seen only once. The chain uses TRBV9 and TRBJ2-1, with TRBD2 as a possible D gene (6 bases). The CDR3 runs to 16 residues. V shed 4 bases and J shed 2 bases, with 16 bases lying between them. Germline CDR1 is SGDLS and CDR2 is YYNGEE. The CDR3 DNA reads as TGTGCCAGCAGCAATGGAGGCGGGACCCCCTACAATGAGCAGTTCTTC. Translation: CASSNGGGTPYNEQFF.

The J gene is TRBJ2-7, the V gene TRBV5-1; 9 nucleotides match TRBD1. Trimming at V came to 0 bases and at J to 1 base, leaving 5 bases not matched to a gene. CDR1 is SGHRS, CDR2 YFSETQ, per germline. CDR3 length: 16 amino acids. DNA for the CDR3: TGCGCCAGCAGCTTGGCCGGGACAGGGAATTCCTACGAGCAGTACTTC. This encodes CASSLAGTGNSYEQYF.

This clonotype has only a few counts. CDR3 in amino acids: CSARSRMRSYNEQFF. The CDR3 DNA sequence: TGCAGTGCTAGATCCAGGATGCGCTCCTACAATGAGCAGTTCTTC. The V call is TRBV20-1, the J call TRBJ2-1; D is undetermined. CDR3 length: 15 residues. The V and J ends lost 2 bases and 0 bases respectively, with 11 bases between them. CDR1 DFQATT and CDR2 SNEGSKA come from the germline V gene (reference sequence).

This clonotype turned up a few times. The chain combines TRBV20-1 with TRBJ2-1; TRBD2 agrees at 7 bases. CDR1 and CDR2 from the germline V gene are DFQATT and SNEGSKA (reference sequence). With V trimmed by 6 bases and J by 4 bases, 9 bases remained unmatched. The CDR3 covers 14 residues. The CDR3 loop is CSAPPGREYNEQFF. As DNA, the CDR3 is TGCAGTGCCCCCCCCGGGCGGGAGTACAATGAGCAGTTCTTC.

CDR3: CSAQNPDGYEQYF. The CDR3 nucleotides read TGCAGTGCTCAAAATCCGGACGGCTACGAGCAGTACTTC. J is TRBJ2-4 and V is TRBV20-1; D is uncertain. The DNA end favors TRBJ2-7, so the J call may be wrong. This CDR3 is 13 amino acids long. Germline V lookup: CDR1 DFQATT, CDR2 SNEGSKA (reference sequence).

The rearrangement links TRBV7-9 to TRBJ2-3; 7 nucleotides match TRBD2. The V gene's germline CDR1 is SEHNR and CDR2 FQNEAQ (reference sequence). The CDR3 loop spans 15 amino acids. The V and J ends lost 5 bases and 1 base, in that order; junction bases with no gene match: 6. The CDR3 DNA sequence: TGTGCCAGCAGCCGAGTAGCGGGCGGCACAGATACGCAGTATTTT. Its protein product is CASSRVAGGTDTQYF.

The chain has TRBV27 and TRBJ2-7; the match to TRBD2 covers 7 bases. Germline V gene sequence: CDR1 MNHEY, CDR2 SMNVEV (reference sequence). Trimming took 2 bases from V and 1 from J; bases not matched to a gene: 5. This CDR3 comprises 15 residues. The CDR3 DNA follows: TGTGCCAGCAGTTTAGAGCTAGCGGAGTCCTACGAGCAGTACTTC. Its translation: CASSLELAESYEQYF.

This clonotype was detected a few times. The chain joins TRBV27 to TRBJ1-6, with TRBD1 identical over 8 bases. The CDR3 runs to 14 residues. Germline V gene lookup returns CDR1 MNHEY and CDR2 SMNVEV (reference sequence). Germline trimming cut 6 bases from V and 10 bases from J; bases unmatched to any gene: 8. The CDR3 loop is CASRATGGSSPLHF. CDR3 bases: TGTGCCAGCAGGGCCACAGGGGGGAGCTCACCCCTCCACTTT.

This chain links TRBV2 with TRBJ2-4; D is unresolved. The germline gives CDR1 SNHLY, CDR2 FYNNEI. The CDR3 is 18 residues long. Between the trimmed V and J ends, which lost 3 bases and 0 bases, there was a span of 18 bases. CDR3: CASSEAPRALLAKNIQYF. CDR3 bases: TGTGCCAGCAGTGAGGCCCCCCGGGCCTTACTAGCCAAAAACATTCAGTACTTC.